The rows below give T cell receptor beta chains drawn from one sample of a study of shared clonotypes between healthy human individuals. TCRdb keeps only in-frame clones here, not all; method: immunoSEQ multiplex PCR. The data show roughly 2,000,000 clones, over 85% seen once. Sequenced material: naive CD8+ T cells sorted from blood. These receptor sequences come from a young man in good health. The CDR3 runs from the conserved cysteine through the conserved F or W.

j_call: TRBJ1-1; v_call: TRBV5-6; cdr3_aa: CASSLGRGRLGTEAFF
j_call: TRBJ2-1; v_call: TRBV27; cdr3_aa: CASSLDSYNEQFF
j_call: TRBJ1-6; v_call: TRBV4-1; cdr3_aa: CASSQEIGGGNSPLHF
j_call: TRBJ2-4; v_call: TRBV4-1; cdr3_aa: CASSQEPAGVEDIQYF
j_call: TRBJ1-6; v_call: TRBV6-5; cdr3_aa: CASSPAVDDSPLHF
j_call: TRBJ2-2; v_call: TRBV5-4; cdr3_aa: CASSLGPSGIINTGELFF
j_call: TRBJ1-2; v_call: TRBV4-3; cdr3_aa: CASSQRVRDNYGYTF
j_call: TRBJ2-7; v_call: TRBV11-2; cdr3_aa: CASSLWGTGPYEQYF
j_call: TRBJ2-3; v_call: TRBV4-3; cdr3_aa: CASSQDSGGGSTDTQYF
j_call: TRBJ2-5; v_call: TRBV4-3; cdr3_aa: CASSQDSGLAGDAIFGWETQYF
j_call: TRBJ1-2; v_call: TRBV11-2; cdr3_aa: CASSLEWGTGAFSGFYGYTF
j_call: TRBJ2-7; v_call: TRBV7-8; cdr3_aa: CASSFDRGYEQYF
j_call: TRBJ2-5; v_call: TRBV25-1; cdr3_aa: CASGTGTGETQYF
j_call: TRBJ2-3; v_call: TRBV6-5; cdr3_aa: CASSSSPWEMPDTQYF
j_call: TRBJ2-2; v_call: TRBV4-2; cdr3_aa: CASSQEGPLHGELFF
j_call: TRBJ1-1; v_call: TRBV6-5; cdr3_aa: CASSRGDEAFF
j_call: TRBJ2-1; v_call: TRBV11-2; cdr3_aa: CASSLGLAGGNEQFF
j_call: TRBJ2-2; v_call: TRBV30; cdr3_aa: CAWSVTGWNTGELFF
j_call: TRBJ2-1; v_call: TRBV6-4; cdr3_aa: CASSDPNLTNEQFF
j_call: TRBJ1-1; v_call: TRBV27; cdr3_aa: CASSLGDRGTEAFF
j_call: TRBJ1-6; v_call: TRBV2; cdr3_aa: CASSGWTGYNSPLHF
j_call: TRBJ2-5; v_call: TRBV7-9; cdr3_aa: CASSLELAGARFQETQYF
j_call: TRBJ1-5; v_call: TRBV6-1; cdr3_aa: CASSEGGGNQPQHF
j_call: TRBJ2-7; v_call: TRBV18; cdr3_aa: CASSPGPTAYEQYF
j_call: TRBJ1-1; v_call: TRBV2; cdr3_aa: CARGTDLNTEAFF